This T cell receptor (beta chain) comes out of a study of T cells expressing NK-cell markers. About the research overall: Among the eight sequenced donors, seven tested HCMV-seropositive and one tested seronegative. Study results and limitations: NKG2C+ dominant clonotypes from 5 to 7 donors made up about 1.0-8% of CD8+ T cells.

In the case of this clonotype: What it binds is not known.

This CDR3 region has 15 residues. Per germline, CDR1 DFQATT and CDR2 SNEGSKA (reference sequence). TCRdb re-called the 5' RACE reads; every CDR3 protein appears as one record, without DNA. This sample's clone table lists approximately 170,000 distinct CDR3 sequences. The sequenced material came from blood T cells: a sorted CD56 or NKG2C T cell subset, CD4+ or CD8+ T cells, or bulk PBMC T cells (not recorded which). The source is a man between 18 and 69 years old in good health. The chain has TRBV20-1 and TRBJ1-3. The CDR3 loop is CSARDHEGPGNTIYF.